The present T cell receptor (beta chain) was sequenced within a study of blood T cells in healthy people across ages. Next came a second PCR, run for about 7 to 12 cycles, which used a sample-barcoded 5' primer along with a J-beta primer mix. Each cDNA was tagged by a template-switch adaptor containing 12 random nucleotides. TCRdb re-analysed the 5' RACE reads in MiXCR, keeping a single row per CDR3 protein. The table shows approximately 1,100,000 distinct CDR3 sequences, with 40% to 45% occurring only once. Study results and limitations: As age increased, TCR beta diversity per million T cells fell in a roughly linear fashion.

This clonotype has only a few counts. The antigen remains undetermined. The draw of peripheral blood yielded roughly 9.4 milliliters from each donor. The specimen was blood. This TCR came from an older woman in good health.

The CDR3 region has the DNA TGTGCCAGCAGTGATGGTGTACACGAGCAGTACTTC. Translating gives CASSDGVHEQYF. The chain joins TRBV25-1 to TRBJ2-7; no clear D gene. Germline V lookup: CDR1 MGHDK, CDR2 SYGVNS. Trimming left V 3 bases short and J 5 bases short, with 8 bases between. This CDR3 is built from 12 residues.